These 23 T cell receptor beta chains were all obtained from the same sample, sequenced in a study of response to subunit inactivated influenza vaccine. TCRdb re-called the RT-PCR reads through MiXCR, storing one row per CDR3 protein. Among over 650,000 distinct CDR3 sequences, approximately 17% were seen once, and the ten largest hold roughly a tenth. Here the sequenced sample was PBMCs from blood, taken approximately 5 days after vaccination. The receptors were sampled from a man between 50 and 59 years old who received an inactivated influenza vaccine.

This clonotype was detected a few times. The genes are TRBV29-1 and TRBJ1-1, with a possible D match to TRBD1 (6 bases). The CDR3 length is 12 residues. Per germline, CDR1 SQVTM and CDR2 ANQGSEA. V was trimmed by 6 bases and J by 1 base, leaving 9 bases between them. The CDR3 DNA follows: TGCAGCGTCCTGACAGGGAACACTGAAGCTTTCTTT. It codes for CSVLTGNTEAFF.

The chain combines TRBV5-1 with TRBJ2-1; 7 bases line up with TRBD2. The CDR3 has 14 amino acids. V dropped 2 bases and J dropped 8; count of bases not matched to a gene: 7. Germline V CDR1 and CDR2: SGHRS, YFSETQ. CDR3 in amino acids: CASSLAGKSDEQFF. Written as DNA, the CDR3 is TGCGCCAGCAGCTTAGCGGGAAAGAGCGATGAGCAGTTCTTC.

The V gene is TRBV20-1, the J gene TRBJ2-3; the match to TRBD2 covers 10 bases. The CDR3 spans 14 residues. Germline V lookup: CDR1 DFQATT, CDR2 SNEGSKA (reference sequence). V lost 6 bases and J lost 6; bases outside the gene matches: 9. The CDR3 protein is CSASTSGAFDTQYF. CDR3 DNA sequence: TGCAGTGCCTCTACTAGCGGGGCTTTCGATACGCAGTATTTT.

The chain recombines TRBV20-1 with TRBJ2-5; D might be TRBD1 or TRBD2, each matching 5 bases. CDR3 length: 14 amino acids. In germline, CDR1 is DFQATT, CDR2 SNEGSKA (reference sequence). The V and J ends lost 2 bases and 0 bases respectively, with 10 bases between them. CDR3 coding DNA: TGCAGTGCTAGATGGGACCAGTACCAAGAGACCCAGTACTTC. Translating gives CSARWDQYQETQYF.

V and J are TRBV7-2 and TRBJ2-7; 8 nucleotides match TRBD2. V shed 7 bases and J 7 bases; nucleotides not matched to a gene: 9. The CDR3 is 13 residues long. In germline, CDR1 is SGHTA, CDR2 FQGNSA. DNA of the CDR3: TGTGCCAGCATCCTAGCGGGTGGGGGAGAGCAGTACTTC. Amino acid sequence: CASILAGGGEQYF.

This clonotype turned up a few times. The chain links TRBV6-4 to TRBJ2-3; maybe TRBD2 (7 bases). This CDR3 contains 16 residues. Trimming took off 6 bases at V and 2 bases at J, with 18 bases between the two ends. Germline V gene sequence: CDR1 MRHNA, CDR2 SNTAGT. CDR3 coding DNA: TGTGCCAGCAGCAAAGGAGCGGGACACCCCACAGATACGCAGTATTTT. As protein: CASSKGAGHPTDTQYF.

The rearrangement uses TRBV5-1 and TRBJ1-2; possibly TRBD1 for D (6 bases). This CDR3 is 14 amino acids long. V was shortened by 4 bases and J by 2 bases, with 12 bases between the two germline ends. Germline V gene sequence: CDR1 SGHRS, CDR2 YFSETQ. The CDR3 nucleotides read TGCGCCAGCAGCAGGGGGACTTCGAACTATGGCTACACCTTC. Its protein is CASSRGTSNYGYTF.

This clonotype was recorded a few times. The chain employs TRBV5-5 and TRBJ1-5; D gene unclear. The CDR3 extends over 14 amino acids. CDR1 is SGHKS and CDR2 is YYEKEE in the germline V gene (reference sequence). Trimming removed 0 bases from V and 1 base from J, with 5 bases in between. The CDR3 DNA reads TGTGCCAGCAGCTTGGTGTGGAGCAATCAGCCCCAGCATTTT. Residues: CASSLVWSNQPQHF.

The chain combines TRBV27 with TRBJ2-1; TRBD2 matches 11 bases. The V gene end was trimmed by 11 bases and the J gene end by 2 bases; junction bases not matched to a gene: 8. This CDR3 contains 15 residues. The germline V gene has CDR1 MNHEY and CDR2 SMNVEV (reference sequence). The CDR3 DNA is TGTGCCTCCCGGCCGGGACTAGCGGCCTACAATGAGCAGTTCTTC. Its protein product is CASRPGLAAYNEQFF.

This chain connects TRBV9 to TRBJ2-2; D not certain. Germline-derived CDR1 and CDR2 are SGDLS and YYNGEE. This CDR3 spans 14 amino acids. Trimming shortened V by 4 bases and J by 8 bases, and 15 bases separated the two germline ends. In DNA form, the CDR3 reads TGTGCCAGCAGCATTGACCCGTCCCGGGGGGAGCTGTTTTTT. As protein: CASSIDPSRGELFF.

The CDR3 DNA reads TGTGCCAGCAGTTTAGGAGCGGGTACTCCCTACGAGCAGTACTTC. Protein sequence: CASSLGAGTPYEQYF. This sequence joins TRBV27 and TRBJ2-7, with a weak D call TRBD2 (6 bases). Germline CDR1 is MNHEY and CDR2 is SMNVEV (reference sequence). With 2 bases removed from V and 2 bases from J, the gap between germline ends came to 13 bases. The CDR3 is made up of 15 amino acids.

This chain joins TRBV7-8 and TRBJ2-3; D might be TRBD2 (6 bases). The germline V gene has CDR1 SGHVS and CDR2 FQNEAQ. Trimming took off 2 bases at V and 6 bases at J, with 15 bases between the two ends. This CDR3 region has 15 residues. CDR3 sequence reads: CASSLQLAGSDTQYF. The DNA of the CDR3 is TGTGCCAGCAGCTTACAACTAGCCGGGAGTGATACGCAGTATTTT.

The sample holds many counts of this clonotype. The chain combines TRBV6-2 or TRBV6-3 with TRBJ2-7, with D unclear. Germline CDR1 is MNHEY and CDR2 is SVGEGT. This CDR3 is built from 13 residues. V shed 0 bases and J shed 4 bases, with 7 bases lying between them. The CDR3 region is CASSYSSRYEQYF. As DNA, the CDR3 is TGTGCCAGCAGTTACTCTTCCCGATACGAGCAGTACTTC.

The table lists this clonotype with a few counts. CDR3 loop: CASSYSRLAGVSNEQFF. In DNA form, the CDR3 reads TGTGCCAGCAGTTACTCCAGACTAGCGGGGGTCAGCAATGAGCAGTTCTTC. The chain has TRBV6-5 and TRBJ2-1; 12 nucleotides line up with TRBD2. With 0 bases clipped from V and 6 bases from J, the junction kept 6 bases outside the gene matches. Germline loops: CDR1 MNHEY, CDR2 SVGAGI. The CDR3 length is 17 residues.

This clonotype was seen at least ten times. The rearrangement links TRBV12-3 or TRBV12-4 to TRBJ1-1; D is ambiguous. Trimming removed 2 bases from V and 0 bases from J, with 7 bases in between. There are 14 residues in the CDR3. The DNA for the CDR3 is TGTGCCAGCAGTTTAAGTCAGTTGAACACTGAAGCTTTCTTT. Residues: CASSLSQLNTEAFF.

This chain links TRBV9 with TRBJ1-3, with D possibly matching TRBD1 (6 bases). This CDR3 has 15 amino acids. From germline, CDR1 is SGDLS and CDR2 YYNGEE. Deletions cut 2 bases from V and 2 bases from J, with 11 bases between. Here the CDR3 reads CASSVGRGPGNTIYF. In DNA form, the CDR3 reads TGTGCCAGCAGCGTCGGCAGGGGACCTGGAAACACCATATATTTT.

There are a few counts of this clonotype. V gene TRBV12-3 or TRBV12-4 combines with J gene TRBJ2-5; D is perhaps TRBD1 (5 bases). Trimming cost V 6 bases and J 3 bases, with 17 bases left between them. CDR3 length: 15 amino acids. Written as DNA, the CDR3 is TGTGCCAGCAGCCTCGACAGCGACAAAGAAGAGACCCAGTACTTC. Protein: CASSLDSDKEETQYF.

This clonotype was detected ten times or more. The chain links TRBV4-2 to TRBJ2-1, with unresolved D. The CDR3 contains 12 residues. Germline-derived CDR1 and CDR2 are LGHNA and YNFKEQ. V was pared by 0 bases and J by 7 bases, with 4 bases between. CDR3 amino acids: CASSQDRNEQFF. The DNA of the CDR3 is TGTGCCAGCAGCCAAGATAGGAATGAGCAGTTCTTC.

This clonotype was observed a handful of times. The chain is built from TRBV29-1 and TRBJ2-1, with 9 bases lining up with TRBD2. The germline gives CDR1 SQVTM, CDR2 ANQGSEA. J gave up 4 bases and V 7 bases, and 5 bases lay outside the gene matches. The CDR3 is made up of 13 amino acids. CDR3 sequence (DNA): TGCAGCGGTGGGACTAGCCCGTACAATGAGCAGTTCTTC. Amino acids: CSGGTSPYNEQFF.

This chain connects TRBV2 to TRBJ1-5; D gene uncertain. The CDR3 covers 16 residues. V lost 7 bases and J lost 0, with 16 bases in between. Germline V gene lookup returns CDR1 SNHLY and CDR2 FYNNEI. CDR3 coding DNA: TGTGCCAGCACCTTTGAAGTCCCGATTAGCAATCAGCCCCAGCATTTT. It translates to CASTFEVPISNQPQHF.

V usage is TRBV12-3 or TRBV12-4 and J usage is TRBJ2-3, with 7 bases that match TRBD2. V lost 5 bases to trimming and J lost 0 bases; unmatched junction nucleotides: 5. CDR3 size: 15 residues. The CDR3 nucleotides are TGTGCCAGCAGTCTTAGCGGGCAGAGCACAGATACGCAGTATTTT. Residues: CASSLSGQSTDTQYF.

V and J are TRBV28 and TRBJ2-4; D remains unclear. This CDR3 comprises 13 residues. Germline values: CDR1 MDHEN, CDR2 SYDVKM. V was trimmed by 5 bases and J by 5 bases, leaving 10 bases between them. CDR3 sequence reads: CASSPWTQNIQYF. The CDR3 nucleotides read TGTGCCAGCAGTCCATGGACCCAAAACATTCAGTACTTC.

This rearrangement joins TRBV5-1 to TRBJ2-4, with 10 bases identical to TRBD1. Germline-derived CDR1 and CDR2 are SGHRS and YFSETQ. The junction had 5 bases not matched to a gene; V was cut back by 4 bases and J by 1 base. The CDR3 contains 16 residues. CDR3 bases: TGCGCCAGCAGCCTTCCGGGACAGGGGGCCAAAAACATTCAGTACTTC. This sequence encodes CASSLPGQGAKNIQYF.